This T cell receptor beta chain emerged from a study of CD8 T cells in ankylosing spondylitis (dated 2017 in TCRdb). The study in broad terms: To find TCR variants linked to disease, the study profiled T cell receptor beta repertoires in ankylosing spondylitis patients and healthy donors. In total, the full study cohort was made up of some 110 healthy donors and 25 to 30 ankylosing spondylitis patients. Peripheral blood samples were taken, and synovial fluid was additionally collected from ankylosing spondylitis patients.

The data were produced on an Illumina HiSeq 2500. Quantitative 5'-RACE with molecular barcodes was used to prepare TCR beta libraries. Concerning the study's data processing: To identify disease-linked TCR variants, a new computational method was used, one built on a probabilistic model of VDJ rearrangement. The public reads were quality trimmed at Q25 with fastp and then assembled into clones with MiXCR by TCRdb, keeping productive beta chains. Entries that share a CDR3 protein sequence are merged under the most common genes and DNA. In this record, the V and J calls reflect TCRdb's handling and not the investigators' own analysis. The sample includes around 220,000 distinct CDR3 sequences, with approximately 20% observed a single time. The top ten constitute about 42% of the sample. V is pruned by 5 bases and J by 4 bases, leaving 5 bases of the junction without a gene match. Inclusive of the bounding cysteine and phenylalanine, the CDR3 is 15 residues long. Kept here is only the CDR3 DNA, which spans 45 bases and is read in frame from base 1. CDR1 and CDR2, looked up from the germline V gene, are SGHDT and YYEEEE.

Overall study results and their limits: In peripheral blood, the disease-linked clones were found at relatively low frequencies and had a CD8+ phenotype. The disease-linked clones were reported to be significantly enriched in matched synovial fluid samples from ankylosing spondylitis patients. Some motif variants were previously reported in synovial fluid and blood of reactive arthritis patients, suggesting common disease-initiation mechanisms. A TCR beta motif made up of under ten highly homologous amino acid variants appeared to be characteristic of blood from ankylosing spondylitis patients.

A word on this clonotype: Which antigen it targets is not known. No quality values exist for individual bases; no much larger clone is one base distant.

The rearrangement combines TRBV5-6 with TRBJ2-1, with 11 junctional bases fitting TRBD2. Sequences were obtained from blood, either unsorted or a sorted T cell fraction (not recorded which). This clonotype was obtained from a male donor with ankylosing spondylitis. The CDR3 protein sequence reads: CASSTGTSGYNEQFF. The nucleotides are TGTGCCAGCAGTACCGGGACTAGCGGATACAATGAGCAGTTCTTC.